Listed here are 14 T cell receptor beta chains from one sample, sequenced in a study of regulatory T cells in long-lasting Graves disease (dated by TCRdb to the early 2020s). Library method: multiplex PCR. Sequencing took place on an Illumina HiSeq 4000. CDR3 regions were amplified by Arm-PCR with iRepertoire HTBI primers to construct TCR beta libraries. TCRdb applied fastp at Q25 and MiXCR to the public reads, then kept only in-frame beta chains. Rows matching on CDR3 protein sequence are summarized as one entry with the most common DNA and genes. For this sample there are 300,000 to 450,000 distinct CDR3 sequences; around 16% appear just once. Together, the top ten hold about 20% of the sample. Sample time point, as interpreted from the label and publication: newly diagnosed GD, antithyroid drugs for less than 3 months. For both TCR sequencing and RNA sequencing, RNA was extracted from PBMCs using TRIzol.

The sequencing used peripheral blood mononuclear cells (PBMCs), collected at new diagnosis, from a patient treated with antithyroid drugs. The receptors derive from a female donor with Graves disease.

In the case of this clonotype: This clone may be a read error of a much larger clone one base away. The chain links TRBV12-3 or TRBV12-4 to TRBJ2-1; 7 bases are a match to TRBD1. This CDR3 is 15 amino acids long. DNA for the CDR3: TGTGCCAGCAGTTTGGAGGACAGGCTCGACAATGAGCAGCTCTTC. Translated, it gives CASSLEDRLDNEQLF.

This clonotype was detected many times. The chain recombines TRBV29-1 with TRBJ2-5; 8 bases match TRBD2. Germline trimming cut 4 bases from V and 4 bases from J; bases unmatched to any gene: 5. This CDR3 has 13 residues. Germline-derived CDR1 and CDR2 are SQVTM and ANQGSEA. The CDR3 sequence is CSVVGLAGETQYF. In DNA form, the CDR3 reads TGCAGCGTTGTAGGTCTAGCGGGAGAGACCCAGTACTTC. Using reference TRBV29-1 and TRBJ2-5 for the parts outside the CDR3, the full variable domain is SAVISQKPSRDICQRGTSLTIQCQVDSQVTMMFWYRQQPGQSLTLIATANQGSEATYESGFVIDKFPISRPNLTFSTLTVSNMSPEDSSIYLCSVVGLAGETQYFGPGTRLLVL.

This clonotype was picked up many times. This chain links TRBV20-1 with TRBJ1-2; 7 bases fit TRBD1. There are 15 residues in the CDR3. The germline CDR1 and CDR2 sequences are DFQATT and SNEGSKA (reference sequence). The J segment lost 3 bases and the V segment lost 6 bases, leaving 13 bases of the junction unmatched. The CDR3 nucleotides read TGCAGTGCCAATAACCCCGGACAGGCTCACTATGGCTACACCTTC. It specifies CSANNPGQAHYGYTF.

This clonotype was detected ten times or more. In DNA form, the CDR3 reads TGTGCCAGCAGCTTAGATTCAGGAGGGGGAGCTTTCTTT. This codes for CASSLDSGGGAFF. The chain employs TRBV7-6 and TRBJ1-1; D possibly corresponds to TRBD1 (6 bases). Trimming removed 1 base from V and 10 bases from J, with 13 bases in between. The CDR3 is made up of 13 amino acids. The germline V gene has CDR1 SGHVS and CDR2 FNYEAQ.

This clonotype turned up a few times. It may be a read error: a sequence one base away is much more abundant. The chain combines TRBV25-1 with TRBJ1-1; a weak D match, TRBD1 (5 bases). Trimming took off 1 base at V and 3 bases at J, with 6 bases between the two ends. From germline, CDR1 is MGHDK and CDR2 SYGVNS. CDR3 length equals 13 residues. The DNA of the CDR3 is TGTGCCAGCAGTGAATGGGGGTACACTGAAGCTTTCTTT. Translation gives CASSEWGYTEAFF.

This clonotype appeared many times. This chain links TRBV24-1 with TRBJ1-2; D gene unclear. Germline values: CDR1 KGHDR, CDR2 SFDVKD. The CDR3 extends over 17 amino acids. Trimming cost V 3 bases and J 3 bases, with 19 bases left between them. The CDR3 region is CATSDPVAGLVDYGYTF. The CDR3, as DNA: TGTGCCACCAGTGATCCAGTAGCGGGCTTGGTGGACTATGGCTACACCTTC.

This clonotype has only a few counts. J is TRBJ2-5 and V is TRBV10-3; perhaps TRBD1 as D (6 bases). The CDR3 has 13 amino acids. Germline V gene data show CDR1 as ENHRY and CDR2 as SYGVKD. V was cut by 6 bases and J by 2 bases, with 10 bases left in between. The CDR3 loop is CAIRRGQQETQYF. CDR3 DNA sequence: TGTGCCATCAGAAGGGGACAACAAGAGACCCAGTACTTC.

This clonotype was observed at least ten times. The genes are TRBV6-5 and TRBJ2-1; possibly TRBD1 for D (6 bases). The V gene's germline CDR1 is MNHEY and CDR2 SVGAGI. There are 16 residues in the CDR3. The ends were cut back, 2 bases at V and 7 bases at J, with 18 bases in the middle. CDR3 in amino acids: CASSYGTTSSLNEQFF. CDR3 bases: TGTGCCAGCAGTTACGGGACAACATCCTCCCTTAATGAGCAGTTCTTC.

This clonotype has at least ten counts. The chain is built from TRBV6-1 and TRBJ1-6, with D possibly matching TRBD1 (5 bases). Per germline, CDR1 MNHNS and CDR2 SASEGT. This CDR3 is built from 14 residues. Trimming stripped 7 bases from V and 9 bases from J, with 16 bases between. The CDR3 DNA reads TGTGCCAGCAAGCGGGACGCTGAGGGTTCACCCCTCCACTTT. Translated, it gives CASKRDAEGSPLHF.

This clonotype has just a few counts. V and J are TRBV5-1 and TRBJ2-2; 11 nucleotides align to TRBD2. V trimming: 3 bases; J trimming: 2 bases; junction bases outside the gene matches: 6. This CDR3 is 17 amino acids long. Germline V gene sequence: CDR1 SGHRS, CDR2 YFSETQ. CDR3 bases: TGCGCCAGCAGCTCAGAACTAGCGGGAGCAAACACCGGGGAGCTGTTTTTT. It codes for CASSSELAGANTGELFF.

This clonotype was detected many times. Here the CDR3 reads CASSLWDTEASSHFF. The DNA for the CDR3 is TGCGCCAGCAGCTTGTGGGACACAGAAGCTTCGTCCCATTTCTTT. The chain links TRBV5-1 to TRBJ1-1; D is possibly TRBD1 (6 bases). V was clipped by 1 base and J by 13 bases, with 23 bases between them. The CDR3 extends over 15 amino acids. Germline CDR1 SGHRS, CDR2 YFSETQ.

This clonotype was seen a handful of times. The chain couples TRBV7-3 to TRBJ2-1, with 8 bases lining up with TRBD1. Germline V CDR1 and CDR2: SGHTA, FQGTGA. The CDR3 consists of 16 residues. The V and J ends lost 5 bases and 7 bases, in that order; junction bases with no gene match: 13. CDR3 in DNA: TGTGCCAGCAGCGCCCGACTGACAGGGGCCCAGAATGAGCAGTTCTTC. Encoded protein: CASSARLTGAQNEQFF.

Turning to this clonotype: The germline gene is not matched at one end of the junction; a read error may be the cause. This chain connects TRBV12-3 or TRBV12-4 to TRBJ2-3, with D perhaps matching TRBD1 (5 bases). This CDR3 has 13 residues. The CDR3 bases are TGTGCCGGCAGTCCGACGGACATGGATACGCAGTATTTT. It specifies CAGSPTDMDTQYF.

This clonotype has a count of ten or more. The J gene is TRBJ2-3, the V gene TRBV2; no definite D call. CDR1 is SNHLY and CDR2 is FYNNEI in the germline V gene. V shed 8 bases and J shed 6 bases, with 9 bases lying between them. There are 11 residues in the CDR3. CDR3 residues: CASEARDTQYF. In DNA form, the CDR3 reads TGTGCCAGCGAGGCCCGGGATACGCAGTATTTT. Based on the CDR3 plus reference TRBV2 and TRBJ2-3, the full variable domain is EPEVTQTPSHQVTQMGQEVILRCVPISNHLYFYWYRQILGQKVEFLVSFYNNEISEKSEIFDDQFSVERPDGSNFTLKIRSTKLEDSAMYFCASEARDTQYFGPGTRLTVL.